The subject of this entry is one TCR beta chain. This specimen belongs to a study of blood T cell repertoires in COVID-19. Original data processing: Amplified reference gene primers provided the basis for estimating nucleated cell counts. Sequencing was performed with immunoSEQ multiplex PCR; in TCRdb, only in-frame clones are kept and a portion is missing. That table supplies the V and J calls and clone size; D and trimming were determined from the DNA. The sample has 300,000 or so clones, around 85% seen once; the top ten hold 4.1%. The J segment lost 4 bases and the V segment lost 6 bases, leaving 8 bases of the junction unmatched. CDR3 length: 15 residues. The V gene's germline CDR1 is LNHDA and CDR2 SQIVND (reference sequence).

This clonotype was sampled from a woman aged 45-60 years with active or convalescent COVID-19. The sequenced material came from peripheral blood. This rearrangement joins TRBV19 to TRBJ2-1; 8 bases fit TRBD2. The CDR3 bases are TGTGCCAGTAGGACTCCCGGGGGGGCATACAATGAGCAGTTCTTC. Encoded protein: CASRTPGGAYNEQFF.